The sequence of this TCR beta chain was determined in a study of cytotoxic CD8 clonotypes in ibrutinib-treated CLL. Libraries were prepared by immunoSEQ multiplex PCR; TCRdb keeps only in-frame clonotypes and omits some of them. The sample carries 100,000 to 150,000 clones, roughly 85% recorded once. The CDR3 runs 18 residues. Between the trimmed V and J ends, which lost 3 bases and 1 base, there was a span of 22 bases. CDR1 is SGHKS, CDR2 YYEKEE, per germline (reference sequence). The rearrangement joins TRBV5-5 to TRBJ1-1; no clear D. Specimen: PBMCs, collected after 24 months of ibrutinib treatment. This receptor was obtained from a human donor with chronic lymphocytic leukemia. The DNA of the CDR3 is TGTGCCAGCAGCTACGAGGCCGGGTTTGGGATCGGGAACACTGAAGCTTTCTTT. Translation: CASSYEAGFGIGNTEAFF.